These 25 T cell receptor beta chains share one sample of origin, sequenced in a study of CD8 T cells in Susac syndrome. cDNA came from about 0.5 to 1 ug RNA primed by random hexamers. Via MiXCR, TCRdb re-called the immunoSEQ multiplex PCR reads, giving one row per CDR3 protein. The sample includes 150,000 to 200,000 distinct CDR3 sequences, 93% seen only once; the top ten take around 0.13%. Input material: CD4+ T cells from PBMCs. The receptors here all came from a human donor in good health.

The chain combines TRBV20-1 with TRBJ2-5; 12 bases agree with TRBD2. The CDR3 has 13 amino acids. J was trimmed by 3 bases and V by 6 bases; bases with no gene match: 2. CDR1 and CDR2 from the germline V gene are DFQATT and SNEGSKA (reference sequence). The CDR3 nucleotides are TGCAGTGCCCGGACTAGCGGGGAAGAGACCCAGTACTTC. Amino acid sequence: CSARTSGEETQYF.

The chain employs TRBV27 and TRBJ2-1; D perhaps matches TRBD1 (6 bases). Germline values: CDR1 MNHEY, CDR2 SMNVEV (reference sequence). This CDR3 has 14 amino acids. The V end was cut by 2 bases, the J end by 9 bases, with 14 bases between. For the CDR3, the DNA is TGTGCCAGCAGTTTACAGGGGTCAATTGGTGAGCAGTTCTTC. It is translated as CASSLQGSIGEQFF.

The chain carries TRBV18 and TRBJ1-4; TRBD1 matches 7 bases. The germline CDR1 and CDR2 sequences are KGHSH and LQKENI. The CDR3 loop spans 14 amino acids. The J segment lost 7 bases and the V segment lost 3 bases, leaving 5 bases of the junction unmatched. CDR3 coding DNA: TGTGCCAGCTCACCGACAGGGCGGGGTGAAAAACTGTTTTTT. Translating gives CASSPTGRGEKLFF.

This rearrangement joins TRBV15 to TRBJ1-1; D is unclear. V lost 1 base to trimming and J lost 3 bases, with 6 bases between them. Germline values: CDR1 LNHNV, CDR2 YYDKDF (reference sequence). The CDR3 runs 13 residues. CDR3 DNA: TGTGCCACCAGCAGAGTCGGTGACACTGAAGCTTTCTTT. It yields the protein CATSRVGDTEAFF.

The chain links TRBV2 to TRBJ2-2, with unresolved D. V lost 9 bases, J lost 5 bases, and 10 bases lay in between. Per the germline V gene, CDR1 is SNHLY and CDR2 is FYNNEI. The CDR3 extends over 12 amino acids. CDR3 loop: CASTDRTGELFF. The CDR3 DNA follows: TGTGCCAGTACGGATCGAACCGGGGAGCTGTTTTTT.

For the CDR3, the DNA is TGTGCCAGCAGTTACCACACTAGTTCCTACGAGCAGTACTTC. Amino acids: CASSYHTSSYEQYF. The chain uses TRBV6-5 and TRBJ2-7; D is possibly TRBD2 (5 bases). CDR3 length: 14 amino acids. Per germline, CDR1 MNHEY and CDR2 SVGAGI. Trimming cost V 2 bases and J 1 base, with 9 bases left between them.

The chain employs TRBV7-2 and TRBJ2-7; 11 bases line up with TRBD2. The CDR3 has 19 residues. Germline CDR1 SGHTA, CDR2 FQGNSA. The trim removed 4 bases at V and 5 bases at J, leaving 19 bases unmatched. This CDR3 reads CASSYQLAGARGGMNEQYF. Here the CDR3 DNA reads TGTGCCAGCAGCTACCAACTAGCGGGGGCCAGGGGGGGGATGAACGAGCAGTACTTC.

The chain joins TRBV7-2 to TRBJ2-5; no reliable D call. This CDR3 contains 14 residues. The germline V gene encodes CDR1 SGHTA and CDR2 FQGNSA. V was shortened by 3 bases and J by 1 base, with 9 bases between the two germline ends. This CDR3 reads CASSFGLFQETQYF. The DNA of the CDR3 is TGTGCCAGCAGCTTCGGTTTGTTCCAAGAGACCCAGTACTTC.

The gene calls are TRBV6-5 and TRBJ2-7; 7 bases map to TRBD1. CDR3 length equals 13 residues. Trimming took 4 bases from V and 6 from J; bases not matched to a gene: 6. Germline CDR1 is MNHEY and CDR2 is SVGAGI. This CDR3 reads CASSLGQFGEQYF. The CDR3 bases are TGTGCCAGCAGTTTGGGACAGTTCGGCGAGCAGTACTTC.

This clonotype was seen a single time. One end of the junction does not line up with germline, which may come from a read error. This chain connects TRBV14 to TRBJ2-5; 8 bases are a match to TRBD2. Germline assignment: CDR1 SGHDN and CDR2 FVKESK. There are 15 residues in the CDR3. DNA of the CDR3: TGTGCCAGCAGCCAATCAAGCGGGGGAGAAGACACCCAGTACTTC. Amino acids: CASSQSSGGEDTQYF.

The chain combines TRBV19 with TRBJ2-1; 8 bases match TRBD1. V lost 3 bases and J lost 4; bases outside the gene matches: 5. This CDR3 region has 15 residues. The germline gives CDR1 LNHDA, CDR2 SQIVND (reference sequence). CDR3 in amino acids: CASSISRDRYNEQFF. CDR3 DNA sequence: TGTGCCAGTAGTATTAGCCGGGACAGGTACAATGAGCAGTTCTTC.

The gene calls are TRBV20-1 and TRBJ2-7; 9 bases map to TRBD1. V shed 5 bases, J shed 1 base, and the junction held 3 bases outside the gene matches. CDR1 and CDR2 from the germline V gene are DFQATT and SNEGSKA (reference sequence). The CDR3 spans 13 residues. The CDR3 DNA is TGCAGTGCTGGGACAGGGCAATCCTACGAGCAGTACTTC. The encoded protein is CSAGTGQSYEQYF.

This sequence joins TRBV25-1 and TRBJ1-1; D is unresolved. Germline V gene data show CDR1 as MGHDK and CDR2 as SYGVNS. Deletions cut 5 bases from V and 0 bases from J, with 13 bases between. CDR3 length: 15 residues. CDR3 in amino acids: CASSYRRRMNTEAFF. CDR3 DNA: TGTGCCAGCAGTTACAGACGGCGCATGAACACTGAAGCTTTCTTT.

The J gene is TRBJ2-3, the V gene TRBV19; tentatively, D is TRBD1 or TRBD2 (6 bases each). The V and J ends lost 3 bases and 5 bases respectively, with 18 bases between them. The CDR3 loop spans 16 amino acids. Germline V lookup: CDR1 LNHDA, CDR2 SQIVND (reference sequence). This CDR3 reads CASSIGLGGRRDTQYF. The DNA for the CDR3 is TGTGCCAGTAGTATTGGCTTAGGGGGGCGCCGAGATACGCAGTATTTT.

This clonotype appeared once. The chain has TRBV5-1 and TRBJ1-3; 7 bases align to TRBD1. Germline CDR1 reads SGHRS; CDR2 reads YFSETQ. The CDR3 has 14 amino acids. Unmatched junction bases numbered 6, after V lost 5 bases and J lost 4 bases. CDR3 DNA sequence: TGCGCCAGCAGACAAACAGGGGTGGGAAACACCATATATTTT. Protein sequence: CASRQTGVGNTIYF.

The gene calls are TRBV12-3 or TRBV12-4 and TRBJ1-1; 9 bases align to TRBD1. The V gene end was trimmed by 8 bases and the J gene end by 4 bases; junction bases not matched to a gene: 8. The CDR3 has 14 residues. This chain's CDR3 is CASSYGQGSTEAFF. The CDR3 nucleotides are TGTGCCAGCTCCTACGGACAGGGGTCCACTGAAGCTTTCTTT.

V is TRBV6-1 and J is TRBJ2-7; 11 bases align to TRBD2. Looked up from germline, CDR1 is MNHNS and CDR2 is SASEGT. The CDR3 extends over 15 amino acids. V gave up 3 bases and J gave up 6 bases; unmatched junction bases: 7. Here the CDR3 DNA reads TGTGCCAGCAGTGATTTTAGCGGGGGGGCGGGCGAGCAGTACTTC. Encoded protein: CASSDFSGGAGEQYF.

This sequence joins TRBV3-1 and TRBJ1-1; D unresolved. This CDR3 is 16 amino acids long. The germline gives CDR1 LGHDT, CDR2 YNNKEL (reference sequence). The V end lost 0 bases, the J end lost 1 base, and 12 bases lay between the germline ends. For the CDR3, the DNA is TGTGCCAGCAGCCAAGACGCGTCCGCCTGGAACACTGAAGCTTTCTTT. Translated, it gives CASSQDASAWNTEAFF.

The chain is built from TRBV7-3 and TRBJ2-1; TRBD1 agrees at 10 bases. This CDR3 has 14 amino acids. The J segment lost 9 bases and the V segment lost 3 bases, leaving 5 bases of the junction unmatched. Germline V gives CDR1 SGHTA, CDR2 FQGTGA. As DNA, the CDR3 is TGTGCCAGCAGCTTGGGACAGGGGTTAGTTGAGCAGTTCTTC. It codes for CASSLGQGLVEQFF.

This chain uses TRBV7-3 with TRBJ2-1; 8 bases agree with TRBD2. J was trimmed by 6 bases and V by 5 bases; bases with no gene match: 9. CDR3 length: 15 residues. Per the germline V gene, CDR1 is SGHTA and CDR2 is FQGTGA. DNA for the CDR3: TGTGCCAGCAGCATCGTAGCGGGGAGGGGCAATGAGCAGTTCTTC. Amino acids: CASSIVAGRGNEQFF.

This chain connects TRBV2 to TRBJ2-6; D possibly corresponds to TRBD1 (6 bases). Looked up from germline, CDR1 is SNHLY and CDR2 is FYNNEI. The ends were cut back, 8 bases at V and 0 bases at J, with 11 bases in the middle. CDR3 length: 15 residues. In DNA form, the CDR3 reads TGTGCCAGCGGGGGCGGCCTCTCTGGGGCCAACGTCCTGACTTTC. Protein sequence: CASGGGLSGANVLTF.

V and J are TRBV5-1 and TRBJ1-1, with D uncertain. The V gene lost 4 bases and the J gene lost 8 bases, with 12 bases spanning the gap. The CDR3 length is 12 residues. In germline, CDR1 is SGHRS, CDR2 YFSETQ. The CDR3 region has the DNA TGCGCCAGCAGCCCGGACTTACTGGAAGCTTTCTTT. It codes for CASSPDLLEAFF.

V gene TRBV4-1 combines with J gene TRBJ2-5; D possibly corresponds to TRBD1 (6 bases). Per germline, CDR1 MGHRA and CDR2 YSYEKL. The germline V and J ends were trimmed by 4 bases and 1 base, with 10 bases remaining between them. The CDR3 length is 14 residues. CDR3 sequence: CASSLSDSQETQYF. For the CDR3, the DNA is TGCGCCAGCAGCCTTTCGGACAGCCAAGAGACCCAGTACTTC.

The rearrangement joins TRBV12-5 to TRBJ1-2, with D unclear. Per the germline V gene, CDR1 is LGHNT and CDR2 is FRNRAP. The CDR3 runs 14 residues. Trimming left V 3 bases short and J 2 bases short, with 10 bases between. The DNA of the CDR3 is TGTGCTAGTGGTTTTAACCGTCTAAACTATGGCTACACCTTC. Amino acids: CASGFNRLNYGYTF.

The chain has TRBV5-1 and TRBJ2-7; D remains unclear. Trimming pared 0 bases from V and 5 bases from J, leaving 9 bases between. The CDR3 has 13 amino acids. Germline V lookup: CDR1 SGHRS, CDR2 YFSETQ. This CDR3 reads CASSLGGGNEQYF. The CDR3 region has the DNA TGCGCCAGCAGCTTGGGGGGTGGAAACGAGCAGTACTTC.